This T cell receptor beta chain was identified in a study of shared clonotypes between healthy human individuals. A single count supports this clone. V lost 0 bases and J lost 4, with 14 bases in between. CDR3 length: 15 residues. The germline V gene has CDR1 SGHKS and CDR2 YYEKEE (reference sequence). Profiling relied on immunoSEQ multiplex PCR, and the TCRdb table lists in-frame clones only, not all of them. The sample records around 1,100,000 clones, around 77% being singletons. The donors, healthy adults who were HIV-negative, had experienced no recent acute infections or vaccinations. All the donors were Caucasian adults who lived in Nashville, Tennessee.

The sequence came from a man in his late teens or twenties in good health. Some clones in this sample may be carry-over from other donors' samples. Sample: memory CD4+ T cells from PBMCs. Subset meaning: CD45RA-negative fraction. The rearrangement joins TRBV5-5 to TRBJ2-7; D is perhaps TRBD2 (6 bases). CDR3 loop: CASSLVEGREYEQYF. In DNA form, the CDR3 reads TGTGCCAGCAGCTTGGTGGAGGGGCGTGAATACGAGCAGTACTTC.